The next 30 T cell receptor beta chains were all read from a single sample in a study of cytomegalovirus exposure and HLA in healthy donors. Primers included in the PCR were 60 Vbeta and 13 Jbeta primers. Method: immunoSEQ multiplex PCR; TCRdb's copy keeps in-frame clones and lacks some. Of about 100,000 clones in the sample, under 80% were seen once. Sequencing was performed on PBMCs. The receptors originated from a man in his forties in good health and CMV-seropositive.

The J gene is TRBJ2-7, the V gene TRBV7-9; D not certain. The CDR3 length is 12 residues. Germline V gives CDR1 SEHNR, CDR2 FQNEAQ (reference sequence). The V end was cut by 5 bases, the J end by 7 bases, with 12 bases between. CDR3 protein: CASSGLVEEQYF. As DNA, the CDR3 is TGTGCCAGCAGCGGCTTGGTTGAAGAGCAGTACTTC.

The V gene is TRBV7-2, the J gene TRBJ2-6, with a tentative D call TRBD2 (6 bases). CDR3 length equals 16 residues. The germline V gene encodes CDR1 SGHTA and CDR2 FQGNSA. The ends were cut back, 5 bases at V and 0 bases at J, with 11 bases in the middle. This CDR3 reads CASSPAGSSGANVLTF. CDR3 DNA sequence: TGTGCCAGCAGCCCGGCGGGGAGCTCTGGGGCCAACGTCCTGACTTTC.

V gene TRBV19 combines with J gene TRBJ1-1; D uncertain. This CDR3 is 13 amino acids long. Germline V gives CDR1 LNHDA, CDR2 SQIVND (reference sequence). V was trimmed by 1 base and J by 1 base, leaving 4 bases between them. CDR3 sequence reads: CASSIGANTEAFF. For the CDR3, the DNA is TGTGCCAGTAGTATAGGGGCGAACACTGAAGCTTTCTTT.

V and J are TRBV4-3 and TRBJ2-3; 8 bases match TRBD2. The CDR3 spans 16 residues. V gave up 1 base and J gave up 2 bases; unmatched junction bases: 5. CDR1 is LGHNA and CDR2 is YSLEER in the germline V gene. This CDR3 reads CASSQVAGGFTDTQYF. The CDR3 DNA reads as TGCGCCAGCAGCCAAGTTGCGGGAGGATTCACAGATACGCAGTATTTT.

The V gene is TRBV18, the J gene TRBJ2-3, with 11 bases fitting TRBD2. Germline CDR1 KGHSH, CDR2 LQKENI. The CDR3 length is 17 residues. With 2 bases clipped from V and 4 bases from J, the junction kept 8 bases outside the gene matches. The CDR3 DNA is TGTGCCAGCTCACCATCCACAGTAGCGGGGGGGGCAGATACGCAGTATTTT. This encodes CASSPSTVAGGADTQYF.

The chain is built from TRBV11-1 and TRBJ2-5, with D possibly TRBD1 on 8 matching bases. The V gene's germline CDR1 is SGHAT and CDR2 FQDESV (reference sequence). The CDR3 totals 16 residues. V shed 5 bases and J shed 0 bases, with 16 bases lying between them. CDR3 region: CASSLGQGGYQETQYF. DNA of the CDR3: TGTGCCAGCAGCCTCGGACAGGGAGGGTACCAAGAGACCCAGTACTTC. Variable domain in full (rest from reference TRBV11-1 and TRBJ2-5): EAEVAQSPRYKITEKSQAVAFWCDPISGHATLYWYRQILGQGPELLVQFQDESVVDDSQLPKDRFSAERLKGVDSTLKIQPAELGDSAMYLCASSLGQGGYQETQYFGPGTRLLVL.

The CDR3 coding sequence is TGTGCCAGCAGCTGGGGCGGGGGGGGCACTGAAGCTTTCTTT. It codes for CASSWGGGGTEAFF. The rearrangement uses TRBV5-6 and TRBJ1-1, with D possibly TRBD1 on 5 matching bases. This CDR3 has 14 residues. Per germline, CDR1 SGHDT and CDR2 YYEEEE. Trimming cost V 3 bases and J 4 bases, with 13 bases left between them.

The gene calls are TRBV4-1 and TRBJ1-2, with D perhaps TRBD1 (6 bases). Trimming took off 4 bases at V and 5 bases at J, with 14 bases between the two ends. Germline values: CDR1 MGHRA, CDR2 YSYEKL. CDR3 size: 14 residues. The CDR3 loop reads CASSRDGTHYGYTF. The CDR3 nucleotides are TGCGCCAGCAGCCGAGACGGGACACATTATGGCTACACCTTC.

The CDR3 sequence is CATAGGHQETQYF. In DNA form, the CDR3 reads TGTGCCACAGCGGGGGGGCACCAAGAGACCCAGTACTTC. The chain has TRBV7-2 and TRBJ2-5; the match to TRBD2 covers 10 bases. Germline trimming cut 10 bases from V and 0 bases from J; bases unmatched to any gene: 2. CDR3 length: 13 residues. Germline lookup yields CDR1 SGHTA and CDR2 FQGNSA.

V gene TRBV5-1 combines with J gene TRBJ1-2, with D unclear. The CDR3 consists of 15 residues. Germline assignment: CDR1 SGHRS and CDR2 YFSETQ. Trimming shortened V by 0 bases and J by 5 bases, and 14 bases separated the two germline ends. The CDR3 loop is CASSLGAESAYGYTF. The CDR3, as DNA: TGCGCCAGCAGCTTGGGTGCGGAGTCCGCATATGGCTACACCTTC.

The chain couples TRBV5-1 to TRBJ2-5, with a tentative D call TRBD1 (5 bases). The CDR3 totals 16 residues. V shed 0 bases and J shed 4 bases, with 16 bases lying between them. From germline, CDR1 is SGHRS and CDR2 YFSETQ. This chain's CDR3 is CASSLGQGLLRETQYF. In DNA form, the CDR3 reads TGCGCCAGCAGCTTGGGGCAGGGCCTTTTGCGAGAGACCCAGTACTTC.

The chain links TRBV29-1 to TRBJ2-3; a weak D match, TRBD2 (6 bases). The V end lost 5 bases, the J end lost 3 bases, and 15 bases lay between the germline ends. Germline assignment: CDR1 SQVTM and CDR2 ANQGSEA. The CDR3 runs 14 residues. The CDR3 reads CSVPGLLGTDTQYF. DNA for the CDR3: TGCAGCGTTCCGGGACTTTTGGGTACAGATACGCAGTATTTT.

The CDR3 bases are TGCGCCAGCAGCGAAGGGACAGGGGGCTTCTACGAGCAGTACTTC. It yields the protein CASSEGTGGFYEQYF. J is TRBJ2-5 and V is TRBV5-1, with 12 nucleotides matching TRBD1. The DNA end lines up better with TRBJ2-7; the J call may be wrong. CDR3 length: 15 amino acids. Germline V lookup: CDR1 SGHRS, CDR2 YFSETQ.

The V and J genes are TRBV7-2 and TRBJ2-7, with 10 bases identical to TRBD2. V lost 0 bases and J lost 4; bases outside the gene matches: 15. The CDR3 runs 19 residues. CDR1 and CDR2 from the germline V gene are SGHTA and FQGNSA. The CDR3 is CASSLARQGLADTGYEQYF. CDR3 DNA sequence: TGTGCCAGCAGCTTAGCCCGACAAGGACTAGCGGACACAGGATACGAGCAGTACTTC. Drawing the rest from reference TRBV7-2 and TRBJ2-7, the complete variable domain is GAGVSQSPSNKVTEKGKDVELRCDPISGHTALYWYRQSLGQGLEFLIYFQGNSAPDKSGLPSDRFSAERTGGSVSTLTIQRTQQEDSAVYLCASSLARQGLADTGYEQYFGPGTRLTVT.

CDR3: CASSPLGTSYNEQFF. CDR3 bases: TGCGCCAGCAGCCCCCTTGGGACATCCTACAATGAGCAGTTCTTC. This chain uses TRBV4-1 with TRBJ2-1, with D perhaps TRBD1 (6 bases). With 4 bases removed from V and 1 base from J, the gap between germline ends came to 11 bases. Germline CDR1 is MGHRA and CDR2 is YSYEKL. This CDR3 comprises 15 residues.

The V and J genes are TRBV19 and TRBJ2-1; D unclear. The V end lost 3 bases, the J end lost 0 bases, and 9 bases lay between the germline ends. CDR1 LNHDA and CDR2 SQIVND come from the germline V gene (reference sequence). The CDR3 sequence is 15 residues long. The CDR3 is CASSIEIPSYNEQFF. CDR3 coding DNA: TGTGCCAGTAGTATCGAGATTCCCTCCTACAATGAGCAGTTCTTC.

The chain couples TRBV7-6 to TRBJ1-2; 9 bases match TRBD1. The CDR3 has 15 residues. Per the germline V gene, CDR1 is SGHVS and CDR2 is FNYEAQ. With 5 bases clipped from V and 6 bases from J, the junction kept 10 bases outside the gene matches. CDR3 in amino acids: CASSTLQGAPNGYTF. As DNA, the CDR3 is TGTGCCAGCAGCACCCTACAGGGGGCGCCTAATGGCTACACCTTC.

The V and J genes are TRBV6-5 and TRBJ1-2; a possible D gene is TRBD1 (6 bases). The ends were cut back, 2 bases at V and 4 bases at J, with 11 bases in the middle. Germline assignment: CDR1 MNHEY and CDR2 SVGAGI. The CDR3 contains 14 residues. The CDR3 protein is CASSYRGGAYGYTF. The DNA of the CDR3 is TGTGCCAGCAGTTACCGCGGGGGCGCCTATGGCTACACCTTC.

Relative to its sample, this clone is medium-sized. This chain connects TRBV5-1 to TRBJ1-6; tentatively, D is TRBD1 (5 bases). The germline V gene has CDR1 SGHRS and CDR2 YFSETQ. The CDR3 extends over 18 amino acids. V lost 3 bases, J lost 3 bases, and 19 bases lay in between. The CDR3 is CASSSGLQAVVYNSPLHF. The CDR3 DNA sequence: TGCGCCAGCAGCTCAGGCCTACAGGCTGTGGTCTATAATTCACCCCTCCACTTT.

This clone has only one observation. The chain carries TRBV9 and TRBJ1-1; D is undetermined. The CDR3 is 13 amino acids. CDR1 is SGDLS, CDR2 YYNGEE, per germline. The V gene lost 1 base and the J gene lost 7 bases, with 11 bases spanning the gap. The CDR3 nucleotides are TGTGCCAGCAGCGTAAGGCCGGGGTATGAAGCTTTCTTT. Translating gives CASSVRPGYEAFF.

This chain connects TRBV7-2 to TRBJ2-1, with TRBD2 matching 8 bases. Germline-derived CDR1 and CDR2 are SGHTA and FQGNSA. J was trimmed by 3 bases and V by 3 bases; bases with no gene match: 10. This CDR3 spans 17 amino acids. The CDR3 sequence: CASSFVPGGPLYNEQFF. As DNA, the CDR3 is TGTGCCAGCAGCTTTGTTCCGGGGGGGCCCCTCTACAATGAGCAGTTCTTC.

The J gene is TRBJ1-2, the V gene TRBV5-4; the D is unclear. This CDR3 has 14 amino acids. With 0 bases removed from V and 5 bases from J, the gap between germline ends came to 11 bases. CDR1 SGHNT and CDR2 YYREEE come from the germline V gene (reference sequence). The CDR3 protein is CASSLARTPYGYTF. In nucleotides, the CDR3 is TGTGCCAGCAGCTTGGCCCGGACTCCTTATGGCTACACCTTC.

The chain links TRBV29-1 to TRBJ2-5; TRBD2 aligns across 7 bases. Germline CDR1 reads SQVTM; CDR2 reads ANQGSEA. The CDR3 totals 13 residues. Trimming at V came to 4 bases and at J to 5 bases, leaving 7 bases not matched to a gene. The CDR3 sequence: CSVAWGGEETQYF. Written as DNA, the CDR3 is TGCAGCGTTGCTTGGGGGGGAGAGGAGACCCAGTACTTC.

The J gene is TRBJ2-1, the V gene TRBV9; D is possibly TRBD2 (5 bases). The CDR3 has 16 residues. V shed 0 bases and J shed 0 bases, with 10 bases lying between them. CDR1 and CDR2 (germline): SGDLS, YYNGEE. CDR3 coding DNA: TGTGCCAGCAGCGTAGCTGGGCGGGCCTCCTACAATGAGCAGTTCTTC. Protein product: CASSVAGRASYNEQFF.

This clone was counted only a few times. The chain couples TRBV18 to TRBJ2-1, with 14 bases aligning to TRBD2. The germline gives CDR1 KGHSH, CDR2 LQKENI. V shed 0 bases and J 8 bases; nucleotides not matched to a gene: 3. This CDR3 has 16 residues. CDR3 region: CASSPPGLAGGDEQFF. The CDR3 DNA sequence: TGTGCCAGCTCACCACCTGGACTAGCGGGAGGAGATGAGCAGTTCTTC. Filled out from reference TRBV18 and TRBJ2-1, the complete variable domain reads NAGVMQNPRHLVRRRGQEARLRCSPMKGHSHVYWYRQLPEEGLKFMVYLQKENIIDESGMPKERFSAEFPKEGPSILRIQQVVRGDSAAYFCASSPPGLAGGDEQFFGPGTRLTVL.

The J gene is TRBJ2-3, the V gene TRBV9; 15 bases align to TRBD2. V lost 4 bases, J lost 1 base, and 10 bases stayed unmatched. The CDR3 runs 19 residues. CDR1 and CDR2 from the germline V gene are SGDLS and YYNGEE. In DNA, the CDR3 is TGTGCCAGCAGCTCCCCCGGACTAGCGGGGGGGCTGGGCACAGATACGCAGTATTTT. It is translated as CASSSPGLAGGLGTDTQYF. Complete variable domain (other parts from reference TRBV9 and TRBJ2-3): DSGVTQTPKHLITATGQRVTLRCSPRSGDLSVYWYQQSLDQGLQFLIQYYNGEERAKGNILERFSAQQFPDLHSELNLSSLELGDSALYFCASSSPGLAGGLGTDTQYFGPGTRLTVL.

The chain carries TRBV7-9 and TRBJ1-1; TRBD1 is a possible D gene (6 bases). V was clipped by 4 bases and J by 1 base, with 19 bases between them. CDR1 is SEHNR, CDR2 FQNEAQ, per germline (reference sequence). The length of the CDR3 is 17 residues. CDR3 sequence reads: CASSSGTNYISNTEAFF. The CDR3 coding sequence is TGTGCCAGCAGCTCGGGGACAAACTATATTTCGAACACTGAAGCTTTCTTT.

V gene TRBV11-2 combines with J gene TRBJ1-2; D unclear. The CDR3 totals 13 residues. V lost 0 bases and J 2 bases, leaving 4 bases between the germline ends. Germline CDR1 reads SGHAT; CDR2 reads FQNNGV. CDR3 nucleotides: TGTGCCAGCAGCTTAGACAGGAACTATGGCTACACCTTC. Translated, it gives CASSLDRNYGYTF.

This clone came up a few times. The rearrangement joins TRBV4-3 to TRBJ2-5; 13 bases fit TRBD2. The junction had 11 bases not matched to a gene; V was cut back by 3 bases and J by 4 bases. The CDR3 extends over 18 amino acids. The germline V gene encodes CDR1 LGHNA and CDR2 YSLEER. The CDR3: CASSHAAGLAGVRETQYF. The CDR3 coding sequence is TGCGCCAGCAGCCATGCCGCCGGACTAGCGGGAGTCAGAGAGACCCAGTACTTC.

There are a few counts of this clone. V is TRBV12-5 and J is TRBJ1-1; TRBD1 is a possible D gene (6 bases). Germline V lookup: CDR1 LGHNT, CDR2 FRNRAP. This CDR3 spans 18 amino acids. The V end lost 2 bases, the J end lost 0 bases, and 19 bases lay between the germline ends. CDR3 region: CASGLLNDPGDMNTEAFF. The CDR3 nucleotides read TGTGCTAGTGGTTTGCTCAACGACCCCGGGGACATGAACACTGAAGCTTTCTTT.